These T cell receptor beta chains were read from a single sample in a study of blood T cell repertoires in COVID-19. Libraries were prepared by immunoSEQ multiplex PCR; TCRdb keeps only in-frame clonotypes and omits some of them. The table has around 310,000 clones, nearly 90% seen once; the top ten hold roughly 10%. Sequencing was performed on PBMCs or T cells enriched from blood (not recorded which). Receptors originate from a woman aged 25 to 39 who had recovered from COVID-19. The CDR3 runs from the conserved cysteine through the conserved F or W. D genes are given only for firm matches. Part of the rows lack a size; the others show once, few, many or a class for expanded clones.

d_gene,abundance,j_gene,v_gene,CDR3aa,CDR3nt
TRBD1,-,TRBJ1-4,TRBV27,CASSFGVGQGDEKLFF,TGTGCCAGCAGTTTTGGTGTGGGACAGGGCGATGAAAAACTGTTTTTT
-,-,TRBJ2-1,TRBV6-5,CASSYKPAGRNEQFF,TGTGCCAGCAGTTATAAACCCGCAGGGCGGAATGAGCAGTTCTTC
-,-,TRBJ2-3,TRBV3-1/TRBV3-2,CASSRRAASTDTQYF,TGTGCCAGCAGCCGGAGGGCTGCTAGCACAGATACGCAGTATTTT
TRBD1,-,TRBJ2-7,TRBV2,CASSETWQGAGEQYF,TGTGCCAGCAGTGAAACTTGGCAGGGGGCAGGCGAGCAGTACTTC
TRBD2,-,TRBJ2-1,TRBV4-1,CASSQGRLAGGPHEQFF,TGCGCCAGCAGCCAAGGTCGACTAGCGGGAGGGCCCCATGAGCAGTTCTTC
TRBD1,-,TRBJ2-1,TRBV7-9,CASSLTGARYNEQFF,TGTGCCAGCAGCCTGACAGGGGCAAGGTACAATGAGCAGTTCTTC
-,-,TRBJ2-3,TRBV12-5,CASGLDWGLPTDTQYF,TGTGCTAGTGGTTTGGATTGGGGACTCCCCACAGATACGCAGTATTTT
-,-,TRBJ1-3,TRBV27,CASSSPGQTPGNTIYF,TGTGCCAGCAGTTCCCCTGGACAAACCCCTGGAAACACCATATATTTT
TRBD1,once,TRBJ1-4,TRBV15,CATSRGILGQGASITTNEKLFF,TGTGCCACCAGCAGAGGCATCTTGGGACAGGGGGCCTCCATAACAACTAATGAAAAACTGTTTTTT
-,-,TRBJ2-5,TRBV28,CASSLFRETQYF,TGTGCCAGCAGTTTATTTAGAGAGACCCAGTACTTC
TRBD1,-,TRBJ2-2,TRBV7-8,CASSLSPRGQTGELFF,TGTGCCAGCAGCTTATCTCCTAGGGGGCAAACCGGGGAGCTGTTTTTT
-,once,TRBJ2-5,TRBV5-1,CASSSLQGRETQYF,TGCGCCAGCAGCTCGCTACAGGGTAGGGAGACCCAGTACTTC
TRBD1,-,TRBJ1-1,TRBV18,CASSPPTGGMNTEAFF,TGTGCCAGCTCACCACCAACAGGGGGGATGAACACTGAAGCTTTCTTT
TRBD2,-,TRBJ2-7,TRBV4-3,CASSPGLDVGEQYF,TGCGCCAGCAGCCCGGGACTAGATGTGGGCGAGCAGTACTTC
-,-,TRBJ1-3,TRBV19,CASSTRTVGGNTIYF,TGTGCCAGTAGTACCCGGACAGTCGGTGGAAACACCATATATTTT
TRBD2,few,TRBJ2-2,TRBV7-6,CASRRERELFF,TGTGCCAGCAGGCGGGAGCGGGAGCTGTTTTTT
-,-,TRBJ1-1,TRBV7-3,CASSYTGNTEAFF,TGTGCCAGCAGCTACACAGGGAACACTGAAGCTTTCTTT
-,-,TRBJ2-7,TRBV10-3,CAISEARVEVREQYF,TGTGCCATCAGTGAGGCCAGGGTAGAGGTACGGGAGCAGTACTTC
-,-,TRBJ2-7,TRBV21-1,CASITGWTGDEQYF,TGTGCCAGCATCACCGGATGGACAGGGGACGAGCAGTACTTC
TRBD2,once,TRBJ2-2,TRBV5-1,CASSARPDGRAGANTGELFF,TGCGCCAGCAGCGCTCGACCGGATGGGCGTGCGGGAGCGAACACCGGGGAGCTGTTTTTT
-,-,TRBJ2-2,TRBV9,CASSNPLGVTGELFF,TGTGCCAGCAGCAATCCCCTAGGAGTCACCGGGGAGCTGTTTTTT
-,-,TRBJ2-3,TRBV28,CASSLAGGTRDTQYF,TGTGCCAGCAGTTTGGCGGGCGGGACCCGGGATACGCAGTATTTT
TRBD1,-,TRBJ2-3,TRBV6-5,CASSYSTGVPDTQYF,TGTGCCAGCAGTTACTCCACAGGGGTCCCAGATACGCAGTATTTT
-,-,TRBJ1-5,TRBV19,CASDSVWQGGQPQHF,TGTGCCAGCGACTCTGTCTGGCAGGGTGGTCAGCCCCAGCATTTT
-,-,TRBJ1-6,TRBV23-1,CASSLVGRFISPLHF,TGCGCCAGCAGTCTGGTGGGCAGGTTTATCTCACCCCTCCACTTT
TRBD1,-,TRBJ2-1,TRBV7-9,CASSKRQGVGNEQFF,TGTGCCAGCAGCAAAAGACAGGGAGTGGGCAATGAGCAGTTCTTC
TRBD2,-,TRBJ2-5,TRBV6-2/TRBV6-3,CASSSGRASGNVETQYF,TGTGCCAGCAGTTCCGGGCGGGCTAGCGGGAATGTAGAGACCCAGTACTTC
TRBD1,many,TRBJ2-1,TRBV3-1/TRBV3-2,CASSQPTGVDEQFF,TGTGCCAGCAGCCAACCGACAGGGGTCGATGAGCAGTTCTTC
-,-,TRBJ2-6,TRBV3-1/TRBV3-2,CASSQNRVGASGANVLTF,TGTGCCAGCAGCCAAAACAGGGTTGGAGCGTCTGGGGCCAACGTCCTGACTTTC
-,-,TRBJ2-7,TRBV2,CASTQGGRGYEQYF,TGTGCCAGCACCCAGGGGGGAAGGGGATACGAGCAGTACTTC
-,-,TRBJ1-1,TRBV6-2/TRBV6-3,CASSYAAGWDTEAFF,TGTGCCAGCAGTTACGCGGCAGGGTGGGACACTGAAGCTTTCTTT
TRBD1,-,TRBJ2-7,TRBV5-1,CASSLDQGAVSYEQYF,TGCGCCAGCAGCTTGGATCAGGGGGCAGTATCCTACGAGCAGTACTTC
TRBD1,-,TRBJ2-7,TRBV28,CASSPRQGPYEQYF,TGTGCCAGCAGCCCCCGACAGGGCCCCTACGAGCAGTACTTC
-,-,TRBJ1-4,TRBV5-6,CASSFRGYNEKLFF,TGTGCCAGCAGCTTCAGGGGATATAATGAAAAACTGTTTTTT
-,-,TRBJ2-1,TRBV4-1,CASSQEIPYPSFF,TGCGCCAGCAGCCAAGAAATCCCCTATCCCTCGTTCTTC
-,-,TRBJ1-5,TRBV6-5,CASSYGMGGQPQHF,TGTGCCAGCAGTTATGGAATGGGAGGACAGCCCCAGCATTTT
-,once,TRBJ2-5,TRBV5-5,CASSFWTERQETQYF,TGTGCCAGCAGCTTTTGGACAGAGCGACAAGAGACCCAGTACTTC
TRBD2,-,TRBJ2-3,TRBV28,CASSLIAGVGDTQYF,TGTGCCAGCAGTCTTATAGCGGGAGTCGGGGATACGCAGTATTTT
-,once,TRBJ1-5,TRBV7-8,CASSLALGLTGNQPQHF,TGTGCCAGCAGCTTAGCTTTGGGGCTCACCGGCAATCAGCCCCAGCATTTT
TRBD2,-,TRBJ2-5,TRBV10-2,CASSEAGGGETQYF,TGCGCCAGCAGTGAAGCGGGAGGAGGAGAGACCCAGTACTTC
-,once,TRBJ1-1,TRBV5-6,CASSSVTEAFF,TGTGCCAGCAGCTCCGTCACTGAAGCTTTCTTT
-,-,TRBJ2-2,TRBV19,CASSLTGTHTGELFF,TGTGCCAGTAGTCTAACAGGGACCCACACCGGGGAGCTGTTTTTT
TRBD2,-,TRBJ2-1,TRBV6-4,CASSYSGTFSYNEQFF,TGTGCCAGCAGTTATAGCGGGACCTTCTCCTACAATGAGCAGTTCTTC
-,-,TRBJ1-3,TRBV12-3/TRBV12-4,CASSSRTIYF,TGTGCCAGCAGTTCGCGCACCATATATTTT
TRBD1,-,TRBJ2-5,TRBV5-1,CASSRPEGTGVYF,TGCGCCAGCAGCCGGCCCGAAGGGACAGGGGTCTACTTC
-,few,TRBJ1-2,TRBV19,CASRSPQGPIHYGYTF,TGTGCCAGTAGGAGCCCACAGGGCCCGATACACTATGGCTACACCTTC
-,-,TRBJ2-7,TRBV4-2,CASSQTEGQAYEQYF,TGTGCCAGCAGCCAAACCGAAGGCCAGGCCTACGAGCAGTACTTC
-,-,TRBJ1-1,TRBV29-1,CSVEDGSGVFGTEAFF,TGCAGCGTTGAAGATGGGTCAGGGGTATTTGGCACTGAAGCTTTCTTT
TRBD1,-,TRBJ1-2,TRBV7-9,CASSPTRQGKGYTF,TGTGCCAGCAGCCCCACCCGACAGGGAAAGGGCTACACCTTC
TRBD1,once,TRBJ1-3,TRBV10-3,CAISAFSGTGYSGNTIYF,TGTGCCATCAGTGCCTTTTCCGGGACAGGATACTCTGGAAACACCATATATTTT
-,-,TRBJ1-1,TRBV2,CASSEEGVHTEAFF,TGTGCCAGCAGTGAAGAGGGGGTTCACACTGAAGCTTTCTTT
TRBD1,once,TRBJ2-3,TRBV7-6,CASSPLPTTGDFTDTQYF,TGTGCCAGCAGCCCCCTTCCAACGACAGGGGACTTCACAGATACGCAGTATTTT
-,few,TRBJ1-1,TRBV13,CASSLFRPNTEAFF,TGTGCCAGCAGCTTATTCAGGCCAAACACTGAAGCTTTCTTT
TRBD1,-,TRBJ2-3,TRBV29-1,CSLGTGGDTQYF,TGCAGCCTCGGGACAGGGGGAGATACGCAGTATTTT
TRBD1,-,TRBJ1-3,TRBV7-9,CASSPKWQRGRSGNTIYF,TGTGCCAGCAGCCCTAAGTGGCAAAGGGGGCGCTCTGGAAACACCATATATTTT
TRBD1,once,TRBJ2-2,TRBV9,CASSVGQGVIGELFF,TGTGCCAGCAGCGTTGGACAGGGAGTTATCGGGGAGCTGTTTTTT
-,-,TRBJ1-5,TRBV19,CASTTSTGNQPQHF,TGTGCCAGTACTACCTCAACGGGGAATCAGCCCCAGCATTTT
TRBD1,-,TRBJ1-1,TRBV9,CASSATGTAKNTEAFF,TGTGCCAGCAGCGCTACCGGGACAGCGAAGAACACTGAAGCTTTCTTT
TRBD1,-,TRBJ1-1,TRBV5-8,CASSPWDRIYTEAFF,TGTGCCAGCAGCCCATGGGACAGGATTTACACTGAAGCTTTCTTT
-,-,TRBJ1-4,TRBV2,CASSEQGYATNEKLFF,TGTGCCAGCAGTGAACAGGGATATGCAACTAATGAAAAACTGTTTTTT